One sample yielded the 3 T cell receptor beta chains listed below, sequenced in a study of Ad26.COV2.S vaccination and SARS-CoV-2 variants. Treatment: some 20 received Ad26.COV2.S at low or high dose, single or two shots; roughly five received placebo; per-sample allocation not given. Day 63 after the first vaccine or placebo injection was the time point for sampling. Some clones are missing from TCRdb's copy, which holds only in-frame ones; the method was immunoSEQ multiplex PCR. Here the sample spans roughly 500,000 clones, 70% to 90% being singletons. Sequencing used peripheral blood, obtained in a trial of Ad26.COV2.S vaccine versus placebo. These TCRs come from a person between 18 and 65 years old who received the Ad26.COV2.S COVID-19 vaccine or a placebo.

V usage is TRBV5-1 and J usage is TRBJ1-1; no clear D gene. Germline V gives CDR1 SGHRS, CDR2 YFSETQ. The V gene lost 3 bases and the J gene lost 0 bases, with 12 bases spanning the gap. The CDR3 is 15 amino acids. The CDR3 is CASSSGVEMNTEAFF. The CDR3 DNA follows: TGCGCCAGCAGCTCGGGTGTTGAGATGAACACTGAAGCTTTCTTT.

The chain combines TRBV19 with TRBJ2-5; TRBD1 agrees at 7 bases. J gave up 5 bases and V 3 bases, and 9 bases lay outside the gene matches. Germline V gene lookup returns CDR1 LNHDA and CDR2 SQIVND (reference sequence). This CDR3 region has 15 residues. The DNA of the CDR3 is TGTGCCAGTAGTATCGGTGGGACAGCAACCGAGACCCAGTACTTC. Its translation is CASSIGGTATETQYF.

The chain has TRBV18 and TRBJ2-3, with D possibly being TRBD2 (5 bases). This CDR3 contains 17 residues. The V end was cut by 3 bases, the J end by 4 bases, with 20 bases between. The germline gives CDR1 KGHSH, CDR2 LQKENI. The CDR3: CASSPLTNRLFPDTQYF. CDR3 coding DNA: TGTGCCAGCTCACCCCTCACGAACCGACTATTTCCAGATACGCAGTATTTT. Complete variable domain (other parts from reference TRBV18 and TRBJ2-3): NAGVMQNPRHLVRRRGQEARLRCSPMKGHSHVYWYRQLPEEGLKFMVYLQKENIIDESGMPKERFSAEFPKEGPSILRIQQVVRGDSAAYFCASSPLTNRLFPDTQYFGPGTRLTVL.